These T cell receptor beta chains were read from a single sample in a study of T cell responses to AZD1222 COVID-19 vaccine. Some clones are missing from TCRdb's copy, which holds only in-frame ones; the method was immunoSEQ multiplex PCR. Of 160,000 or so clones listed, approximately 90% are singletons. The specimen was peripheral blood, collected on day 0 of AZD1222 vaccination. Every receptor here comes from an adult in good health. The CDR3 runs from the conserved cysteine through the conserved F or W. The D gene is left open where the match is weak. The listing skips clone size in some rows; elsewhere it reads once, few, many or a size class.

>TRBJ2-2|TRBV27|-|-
CASSPRVVNTGELFF
TGTGCCAGCAGTCCGCGGGTGGTGAACACCGGGGAGCTGTTTTTT
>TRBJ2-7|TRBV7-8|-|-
CASSLVDEQYF
TGTGCCAGCAGCTTAGTAGACGAGCAGTACTTC
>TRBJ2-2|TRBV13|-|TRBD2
CASSFGGRAPTGELFF
TGTGCCAGCAGCTTCGGCGGGAGGGCCCCCACCGGGGAGCTGTTTTTT
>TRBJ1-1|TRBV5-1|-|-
CASSLETPRTEAFF
TGCGCCAGCAGCTTGGAGACTCCCAGGACTGAAGCTTTCTTT
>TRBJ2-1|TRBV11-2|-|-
CASSWPSHTVEQFF
TGTGCCAGCAGCTGGCCTAGCCACACCGTTGAGCAGTTCTTC
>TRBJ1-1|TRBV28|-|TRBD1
CASNLQGARVNTEAFF
TGTGCCAGCAACCTACAGGGGGCGAGGGTGAACACTGAAGCTTTCTTT
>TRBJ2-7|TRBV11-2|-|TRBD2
CASSLEALWGEGTYEQYF
TGTGCCAGCAGCTTAGAGGCCCTTTGGGGGGAGGGGACCTACGAGCAGTACTTC
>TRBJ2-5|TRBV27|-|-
CASSIIFGETQYF
TGTGCCAGCAGCATCATCTTCGGGGAGACCCAGTACTTC
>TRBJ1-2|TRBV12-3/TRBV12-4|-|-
CASTPGGYGYTF
TGTGCCAGCACCCCGGGGGGCTATGGCTACACCTTC
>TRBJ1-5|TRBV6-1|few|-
CASSEQGRNQPQHF
TGTGCCAGCAGTGAACAGGGTCGCAATCAGCCCCAGCATTTT
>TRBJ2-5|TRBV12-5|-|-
CASGSDLTWETQYF
TGTGCTAGTGGCTCGGACCTTACTTGGGAGACCCAGTACTTC